Below, 18 T cell receptor beta chains from the same sample are listed, as sequenced in a study of identical twins. TCRdb analysed the 5' RACE reads with MiXCR anew, one entry per CDR3 protein. The sample shows 300,000 to 400,000 distinct CDR3 sequences, 9% to 15% of them seen only once. These data also featured in a second study, about yellow fever vaccine responses in identical twins.

Specimen: CD8+ T cells sorted from blood. All receptors come from a woman aged 18 to 35 in good health.

This clonotype was seen ten or more times. J is TRBJ2-6 and V is TRBV6-1; D gene uncertain. V lost 4 bases, J lost 0 bases, and 7 bases lay in between. Germline V gene data show CDR1 as MNHNS and CDR2 as SASEGT. This CDR3 is 15 amino acids long. The chain's CDR3 is CASSVENSGANVLTF. The CDR3 DNA is TGTGCCAGCAGTGTCGAGAACTCTGGGGCCAACGTCCTGACTTTC.

This clonotype was seen many times. The rearrangement joins TRBV2 to TRBJ2-2; possible D gene TRBD2, 6 bases. V was cut by 3 bases and J by 6 bases, with 14 bases left in between. Germline CDR1 is SNHLY and CDR2 is FYNNEI. CDR3 length equals 15 residues. This CDR3 is CASSEGEVSPGELFF. DNA for the CDR3: TGTGCCAGCAGTGAGGGGGAGGTCTCTCCCGGGGAGCTGTTTTTT.

CDR3 bases: TGTGCCAGCAGTTACTCGGGCAACAGGGAAGCTTTCTTT. Translation: CASSYSGNREAFF. This chain uses TRBV6-5 with TRBJ1-1; TRBD1 might be the D (5 bases). Germline-derived CDR1 and CDR2 are MNHEY and SVGAGI. There are 13 residues in the CDR3. The V end lost 0 bases, the J end lost 8 bases, and 10 bases lay between the germline ends.

The genes are TRBV20-1 and TRBJ1-1; no clear D. Trimming removed 6 bases from V and 7 bases from J, with 15 bases in between. In germline, CDR1 is DFQATT, CDR2 SNEGSKA (reference sequence). The CDR3 runs 12 residues. CDR3 protein: CSAPWSGVEAFF. The DNA for the CDR3 is TGCAGTGCCCCGTGGTCGGGTGTTGAAGCTTTCTTT.

Only a few counts were recorded for this clonotype. V usage is TRBV9 and J usage is TRBJ2-1; 7 bases match TRBD2. The V and J ends lost 3 bases and 2 bases, in that order; junction bases with no gene match: 5. Germline CDR1 is SGDLS and CDR2 is YYNGEE. The CDR3 totals 15 residues. The CDR3 here is CASSAGGGAYNEQFF. The DNA of the CDR3 is TGTGCCAGCAGCGCGGGGGGAGGGGCCTACAATGAGCAGTTCTTC.

Written as DNA, the CDR3 is TGTGCCAGCAGTTACTCTGGGGGGAGCGACACCGGGGAGCTGTTTTTT. Its translation: CASSYSGGSDTGELFF. The rearrangement joins TRBV6-5 to TRBJ2-2; D is perhaps TRBD2 (6 bases). The V end lost 0 bases, the J end lost 3 bases, and 11 bases lay between the germline ends. CDR1 and CDR2 from the germline V gene are MNHEY and SVGAGI. The CDR3 totals 16 residues.

The gene calls are TRBV28 and TRBJ2-7, with 8 bases identical to TRBD2. The CDR3 extends over 14 amino acids. CDR1 and CDR2 (germline): MDHEN, SYDVKM. The trim removed 6 bases at V and 4 bases at J, leaving 8 bases unmatched. CDR3 DNA: TGTGCCAGCAGATTTACTAGCGGAATATACGAGCAGTACTTC. Its protein is CASRFTSGIYEQYF.

This rearrangement joins TRBV4-1 to TRBJ2-7; TRBD2 agrees at 7 bases. J was trimmed by 2 bases and V by 3 bases; bases with no gene match: 13. Germline V gene data show CDR1 as MGHRA and CDR2 as YSYEKL. The CDR3 has 17 amino acids. The CDR3 spells CASSHLPSAGAPYEQYF. DNA for the CDR3: TGCGCCAGCAGCCACCTACCATCTGCGGGAGCCCCCTACGAGCAGTACTTC.

Only a few counts were recorded for this clonotype. The rearrangement uses TRBV3-1 and TRBJ1-2, with 7 nucleotides matching TRBD1. The V gene's germline CDR1 is LGHDT and CDR2 YNNKEL (reference sequence). This CDR3 region has 14 residues. With V trimmed by 1 base and J by 2 bases, 1 base remained unmatched. CDR3 protein: CASSQAGQNYGYTF. CDR3 nucleotide sequence: TGTGCCAGCAGCCAAGCGGGACAGAACTATGGCTACACCTTC.

This clonotype was counted between two and nine times. V is TRBV11-2 and J is TRBJ1-1; no reliable D call. This CDR3 spans 13 amino acids. V was pared by 1 base and J by 7 bases, with 10 bases between. The germline V gene has CDR1 SGHAT and CDR2 FQNNGV. CDR3 amino acids: CASSLALTDEAFF. CDR3 sequence (DNA): TGTGCCAGCAGCTTAGCCTTGACCGATGAAGCTTTCTTT.

The CDR3 reads CASSSGLENNEQFF. The CDR3 nucleotides read TGCGCCAGCAGTTCAGGACTGGAGAACAATGAGCAGTTCTTC. The chain employs TRBV10-1 and TRBJ2-1, with D perhaps TRBD2 (5 bases). V lost 5 bases to trimming and J lost 5 bases, with 13 bases between them. Germline loops: CDR1 WNHNN, CDR2 SYGVQD (reference sequence). CDR3 length equals 14 residues.

The rearrangement uses TRBV2 and TRBJ2-5; D remains unclear. The CDR3 spans 15 residues. The V and J ends lost 1 base and 4 bases respectively, with 13 bases between them. CDR1 and CDR2 from the germline V gene are SNHLY and FYNNEI. CDR3 sequence (DNA): TGTGCCAGCAGTGAAGGGACGGGTGAGCTAGAGACCCAGTACTTC. Protein sequence: CASSEGTGELETQYF.

The chain uses TRBV29-1 and TRBJ2-7; D is unclear. The CDR3 consists of 11 residues. V lost 1 base, J lost 4 bases, and 5 bases lay in between. From germline, CDR1 is SQVTM and CDR2 ANQGSEA. CDR3 amino acids: CSVEAEYEQYF. DNA for the CDR3: TGCAGCGTTGAAGCCGAGTACGAGCAGTACTTC.

V is TRBV20-1 and J is TRBJ2-3, with 7 bases aligning to TRBD2. V lost 6 bases to trimming and J lost 0 bases; unmatched junction nucleotides: 9. The CDR3 sequence is 15 residues long. Germline V gene lookup returns CDR1 DFQATT and CDR2 SNEGSKA (reference sequence). The CDR3 here is CSASSGLPSTDTQYF. The CDR3 nucleotides are TGCAGTGCCAGTAGCGGGCTCCCTAGCACAGATACGCAGTATTTT.

As regards this clonotype: A much larger clone lies one base from this, so it may be a read error. V and J are TRBV4-1 and TRBJ2-1, with unresolved D. CDR1 MGHRA and CDR2 YSYEKL come from the germline V gene. This CDR3 spans 16 amino acids. The DNA of the CDR3 is TGCGCCAGCAGCCAAGGGGTAGGCAGCTCCTACAATGACCAGTTCTTC. Its protein product is CASSQGVGSSYNDQFF.

The chain couples TRBV6-1 to TRBJ2-2; TRBD1 agrees at 9 bases. Trimming removed 4 bases from V and 2 bases from J; junction bases left unmatched: 17. The CDR3 is 20 residues long. Per the germline V gene, CDR1 is MNHNS and CDR2 is SASEGT. CDR3 in DNA: TGTGCCAGCAGTGGGTACAGGGGGCAAGATATTTTTTATAACACCGGGGAGCTGTTTTTT. Residues: CASSGYRGQDIFYNTGELFF.

The rearrangement joins TRBV11-2 to TRBJ2-7, with D perhaps TRBD1 (5 bases). The CDR3 contains 15 residues. Trimming cost V 1 base and J 5 bases, with 15 bases left between them. Germline V gives CDR1 SGHAT, CDR2 FQNNGV. CDR3 in DNA: TGTGCCAGCAGCTTAGGTAGGGGATCTGACCACGAGCAGTACGTC. Translated, it gives CASSLGRGSDHEQYV.

Comments on this clonotype: Sequence at one end of the junction differs from germline and may be a read error. The chain is built from TRBV7-9 and TRBJ2-1; the D is unclear. The CDR3 loop spans 17 amino acids. Germline V CDR1 and CDR2: SEHNR, FQNEAQ (reference sequence). CDR3 DNA: TGTGCCAGCAGCTTAGTGGGTGAGTCCAACTCCCACAATGAGCAGTTCTTC. It codes for CASSLVGESNSHNEQFF.